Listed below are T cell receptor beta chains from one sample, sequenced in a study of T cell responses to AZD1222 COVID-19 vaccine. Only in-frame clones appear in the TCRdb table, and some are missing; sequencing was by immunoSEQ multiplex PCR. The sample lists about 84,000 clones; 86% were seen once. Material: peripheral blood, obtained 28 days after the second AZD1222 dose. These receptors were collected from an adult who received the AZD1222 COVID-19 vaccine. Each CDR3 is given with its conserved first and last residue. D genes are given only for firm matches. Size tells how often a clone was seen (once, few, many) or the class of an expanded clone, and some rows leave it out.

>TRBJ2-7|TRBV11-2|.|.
CASRQAGPRYEQYF
TGTGCCAGCAGACAAGCCGGGCCCCGTTACGAGCAGTACTTC
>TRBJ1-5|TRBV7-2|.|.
CASSLDGNQPQHF
TGTGCCAGCAGCTTAGACGGTAATCAGCCCCAGCATTTT
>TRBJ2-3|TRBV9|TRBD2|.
CASSSPAGELLTDTQYF
TGTGCCAGCAGCTCTCCCGCGGGGGAGTTGTTGACAGATACGCAGTATTTT
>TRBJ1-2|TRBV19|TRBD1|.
CASSIDRGSYGYTF
TGTGCCAGTAGTATCGACAGGGGGTCCTATGGCTACACCTTC
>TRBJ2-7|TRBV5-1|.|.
CASTGFSYEQYF
TGCGCCAGCACTGGCTTCTCCTACGAGCAGTACTTC
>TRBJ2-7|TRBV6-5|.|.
CASSRTDGGYEQYF
TGTGCCAGCAGTAGGACGGACGGAGGGTACGAGCAGTACTTC
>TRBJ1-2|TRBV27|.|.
CASSPSRVGGYTF
TGTGCCAGCAGTCCCAGTAGGGTTGGTGGCTACACCTTC
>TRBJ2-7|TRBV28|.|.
CASSLTGAEQYF
TGTGCCAGCAGTTTAACGGGGGCCGAGCAGTACTTC
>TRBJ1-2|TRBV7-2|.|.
CASSLISGRSNYGYTF
TGTGCCAGCAGCTTAATATCGGGTAGATCTAACTATGGCTACACCTTC
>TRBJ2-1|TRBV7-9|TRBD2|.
CASSSKFSGSGYNEQFF
TGTGCCAGCAGCTCGAAATTTAGCGGGAGCGGGTACAATGAGCAGTTCTTC
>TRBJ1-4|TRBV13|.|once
CASSLNEGRGREKLFF
TGTGCCAGCAGCCTAAACGAGGGTCGGGGACGTGAAAAACTGTTTTTT
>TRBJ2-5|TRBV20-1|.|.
CSAREETQYF
TGCAGTGCTAGAGAAGAGACCCAGTACTTC
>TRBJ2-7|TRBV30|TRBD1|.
CAWSAGTGLSYEQYF
TGTGCCTGGAGTGCCGGGACAGGGTTGTCCTACGAGCAGTACTTC
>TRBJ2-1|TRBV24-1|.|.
CATSDLTSLGEQFF
TGTGCCACCAGTGATTTAACCTCCCTAGGGGAGCAGTTCTTC
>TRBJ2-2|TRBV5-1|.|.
CASSHDSGFGELFF
TGCGCCAGCAGCCATGATTCGGGGTTTGGGGAGCTGTTTTTT
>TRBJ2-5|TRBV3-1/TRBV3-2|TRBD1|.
CASSQVNRGMETQYF
TGTGCCAGCAGCCAAGTTAACAGGGGGATGGAGACCCAGTACTTC
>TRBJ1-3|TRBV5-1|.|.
CASSSNQGSGNTIYF
TGCGCCAGCAGCAGTAACCAGGGGTCTGGAAACACCATATATTTT
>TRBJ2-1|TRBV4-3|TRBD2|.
CASSGMLTSGKGNRFF
TGCGCCAGCAGCGGAATGTTGACTAGCGGGAAGGGCAATAGGTTCTTC
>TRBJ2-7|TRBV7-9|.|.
CASSLEPGKAEQYF
TGTGCCAGCAGCTTAGAGCCAGGGAAGGCCGAGCAGTACTTC
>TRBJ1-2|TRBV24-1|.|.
CATSVNSYGYTF
TGTGCCACCAGTGTTAATAGCTATGGCTACACCTTC
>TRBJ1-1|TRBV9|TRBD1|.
CASSEGGTGSPGTEAFF
TGTGCCAGCAGCGAGGGGGGGACAGGGTCTCCGGGCACTGAAGCTTTCTTT
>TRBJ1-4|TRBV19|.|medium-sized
CASSMTGGEKLFF
TGTGCCAGTAGTATGACAGGCGGCGAAAAACTGTTTTTT
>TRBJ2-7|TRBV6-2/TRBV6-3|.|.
CASSYSLLHSEQYF
TGTGCCAGCAGTTACTCCTTACTTCATAGCGAGCAGTACTTC
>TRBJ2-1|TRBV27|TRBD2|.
CASRGLGSEQFF
TGTGCCAGCAGAGGACTAGGATCTGAGCAGTTCTTC
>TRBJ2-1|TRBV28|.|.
CASSSAQGWYNEQFF
TGTGCCAGCAGTTCCGCCCAGGGATGGTACAATGAGCAGTTCTTC
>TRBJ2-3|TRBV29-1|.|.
CSVEAQGRDTQYF
TGCAGCGTTGAAGCGCAGGGGCGAGATACGCAGTATTTT
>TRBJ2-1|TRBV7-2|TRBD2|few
CASSGLRGSYNEQFF
TGTGCCAGCAGCGGCCTGCGGGGGTCCTACAATGAGCAGTTCTTC
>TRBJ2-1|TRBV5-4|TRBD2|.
CASSSKAGGQYNEQFF
TGTGCCAGCAGCTCCAAAGCGGGGGGCCAATACAATGAGCAGTTCTTC